This T cell receptor beta chain is from a study of T cell changes during pregnancy in multiple sclerosis. Sequenced by immunoSEQ multiplex PCR; TCRdb stores in-frame clones only, minus some. The sample has more than 75,000 clones, 85% to 95% seen once. The CDR3 extends over 15 amino acids. Trimming took 4 bases from V and 8 from J; bases not matched to a gene: 13. CDR1 SGHRS and CDR2 YFSETQ come from the germline V gene. Sample: peripheral blood, taken in the third trimester of pregnancy. The origin of this receptor is a female donor with multiple sclerosis, enrolled in a pregnancy study. The chain is built from TRBV5-1 and TRBJ1-2; 8 bases match TRBD1. DNA for the CDR3: TGCGCCAGCAGCGCTCTGGACAGGGAGAGCGGGGGCTACACCTTC. It translates to CASSALDRESGGYTF.